This TCR beta chain was sequenced in a study of OX40 agonist ivuxolimab in advanced cancers. Relative to its sample, this clone is medium-sized. Profiling relied on immunoSEQ multiplex PCR, and the TCRdb table lists in-frame clones only, not all of them. The sample carries about 48,000 clones, 85% to 90% recorded once. CDR3 length: 16 amino acids. V lost 4 bases, J lost 0 bases, and 13 bases lay in between. Germline values: CDR1 MGHDK, CDR2 SYGVNS. This TCR derives from an adult with an advanced solid tumor such as melanoma, head and neck, liver or kidney cancer. The specimen was CD4+ or CD8+ T cells sorted from blood, collected in a trial of the OX40 agonist ivuxolimab. The chain carries TRBV25-1 and TRBJ2-1; tentatively, D is TRBD2 (6 bases). CDR3: CASSAPDGSSYNEQFF. In DNA, the CDR3 is TGTGCCAGCAGTGCCCCGGACGGGAGCTCCTACAATGAGCAGTTCTTC.